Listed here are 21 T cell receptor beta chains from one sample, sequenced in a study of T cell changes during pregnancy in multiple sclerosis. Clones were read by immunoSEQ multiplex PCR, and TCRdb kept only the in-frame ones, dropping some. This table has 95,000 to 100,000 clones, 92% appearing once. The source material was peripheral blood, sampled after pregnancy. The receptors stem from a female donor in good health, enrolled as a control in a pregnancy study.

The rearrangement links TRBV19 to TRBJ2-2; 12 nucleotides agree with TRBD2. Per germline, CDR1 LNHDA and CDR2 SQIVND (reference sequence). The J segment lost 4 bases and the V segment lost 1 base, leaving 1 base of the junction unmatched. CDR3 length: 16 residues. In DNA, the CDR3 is TGTGCCAGTAGTATAGCTAGCGGGAGGGCCACCGGGGAGCTGTTTTTT. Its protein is CASSIASGRATGELFF.

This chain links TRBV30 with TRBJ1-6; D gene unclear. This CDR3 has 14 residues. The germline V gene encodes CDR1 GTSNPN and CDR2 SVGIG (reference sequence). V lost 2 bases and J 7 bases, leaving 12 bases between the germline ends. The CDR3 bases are TGTGCCTGGAGTACTCGACGGGAAAATTCACCCCTCCACTTT. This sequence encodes CAWSTRRENSPLHF.

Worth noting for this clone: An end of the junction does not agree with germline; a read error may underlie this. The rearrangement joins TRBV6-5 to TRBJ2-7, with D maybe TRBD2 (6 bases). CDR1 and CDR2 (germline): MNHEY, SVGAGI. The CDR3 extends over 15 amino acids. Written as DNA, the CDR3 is TGTGCCAGCAGTTATACTTCGGGTGCGGGGCAGAGTCAGCACTTC. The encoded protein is CASSYTSGAGQSQHF.

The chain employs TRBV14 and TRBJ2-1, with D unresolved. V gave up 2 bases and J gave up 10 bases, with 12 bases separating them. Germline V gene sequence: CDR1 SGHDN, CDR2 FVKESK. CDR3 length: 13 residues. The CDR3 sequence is CASSQPPPREQFF. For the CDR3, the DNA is TGTGCCAGCAGCCAACCCCCCCCGCGGGAGCAGTTCTTC. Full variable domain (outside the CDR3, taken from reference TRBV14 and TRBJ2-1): EAGVTQFPSHSVIEKGQTVTLRCDPISGHDNLYWYRRVMGKEIKFLLHFVKESKQDESGMPNNRFLAERTGGTYSTLKVQPAELEDSGVYFCASSQPPPREQFFGPGTRLTVL.

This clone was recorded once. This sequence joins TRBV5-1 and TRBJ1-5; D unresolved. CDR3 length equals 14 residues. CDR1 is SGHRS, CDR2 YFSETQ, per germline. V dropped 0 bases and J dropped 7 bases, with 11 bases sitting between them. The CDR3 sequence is CASSLGESEQPQHF. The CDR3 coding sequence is TGCGCCAGCAGCTTGGGGGAGTCGGAGCAGCCCCAGCATTTT.

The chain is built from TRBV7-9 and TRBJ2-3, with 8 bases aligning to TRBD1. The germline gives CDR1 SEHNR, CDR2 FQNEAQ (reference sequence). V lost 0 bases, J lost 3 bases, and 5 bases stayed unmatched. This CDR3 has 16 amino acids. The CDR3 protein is CASSLARRGPTDTQYF. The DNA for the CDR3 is TGTGCCAGCAGCTTAGCCCGCAGGGGGCCTACAGATACGCAGTATTTT.

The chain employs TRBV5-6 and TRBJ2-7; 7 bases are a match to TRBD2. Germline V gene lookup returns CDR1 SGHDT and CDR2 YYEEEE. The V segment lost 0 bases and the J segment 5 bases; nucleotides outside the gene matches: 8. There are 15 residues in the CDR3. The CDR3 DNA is TGTGCCAGCAGCTTGGGAGGCGGGGGTATGGACGAGCAGTACTTC. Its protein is CASSLGGGGMDEQYF.

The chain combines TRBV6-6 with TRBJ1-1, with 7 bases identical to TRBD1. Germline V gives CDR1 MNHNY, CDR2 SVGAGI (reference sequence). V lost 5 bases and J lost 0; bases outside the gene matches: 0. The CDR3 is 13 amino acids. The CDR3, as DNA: TGTGCCAGCAGTACAGGGGTGAACACTGAAGCTTTCTTT. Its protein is CASSTGVNTEAFF.

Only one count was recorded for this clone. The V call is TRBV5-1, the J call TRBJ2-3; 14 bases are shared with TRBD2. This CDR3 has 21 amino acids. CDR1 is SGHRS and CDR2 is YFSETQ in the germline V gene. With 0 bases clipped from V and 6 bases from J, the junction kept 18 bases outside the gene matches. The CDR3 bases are TGCGCCAGCAGCTTGGGACAGGAGACTAGCGGGAGGGCCCTTATAATGGATACGCAGTATTTT. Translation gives CASSLGQETSGRALIMDTQYF.

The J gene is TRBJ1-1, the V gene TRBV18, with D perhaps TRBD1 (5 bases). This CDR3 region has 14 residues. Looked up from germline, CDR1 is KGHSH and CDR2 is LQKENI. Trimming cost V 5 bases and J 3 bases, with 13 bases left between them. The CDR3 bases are TGTGCCAGCTCATTGCGGCGGGGCCACACTGAAGCTTTCTTT. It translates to CASSLRRGHTEAFF.

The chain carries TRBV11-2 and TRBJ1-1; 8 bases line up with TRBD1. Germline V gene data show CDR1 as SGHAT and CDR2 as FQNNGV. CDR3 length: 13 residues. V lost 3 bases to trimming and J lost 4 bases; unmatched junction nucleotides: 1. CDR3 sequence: CASSFTGGTEAFF. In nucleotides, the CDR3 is TGTGCCAGCAGCTTCACAGGGGGCACTGAAGCTTTCTTT.

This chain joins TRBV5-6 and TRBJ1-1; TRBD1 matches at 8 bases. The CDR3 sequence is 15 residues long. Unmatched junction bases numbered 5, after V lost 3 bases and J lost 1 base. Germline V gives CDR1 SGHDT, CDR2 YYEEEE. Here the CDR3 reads CASSWSGTGNTEAFF. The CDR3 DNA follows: TGTGCCAGCAGCTGGTCCGGGACAGGGAACACTGAAGCTTTCTTT.

Here the CDR3 reads CASSLGAGISTDTQYF. The CDR3 nucleotides are TGTGCCAGCAGCTTAGGGGCAGGAATAAGCACAGATACGCAGTATTTT. The rearrangement joins TRBV7-9 to TRBJ2-3; D remains unclear. The germline V gene has CDR1 SEHNR and CDR2 FQNEAQ (reference sequence). The CDR3 length is 16 residues. Trimming cost V 1 base and J 0 bases, with 11 bases left between them.

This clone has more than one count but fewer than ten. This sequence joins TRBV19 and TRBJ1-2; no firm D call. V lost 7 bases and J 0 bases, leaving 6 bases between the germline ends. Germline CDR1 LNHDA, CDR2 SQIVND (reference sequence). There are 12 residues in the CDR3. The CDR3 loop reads CASTFPNYGYTF. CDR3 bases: TGTGCCAGTACCTTCCCTAACTATGGCTACACCTTC.

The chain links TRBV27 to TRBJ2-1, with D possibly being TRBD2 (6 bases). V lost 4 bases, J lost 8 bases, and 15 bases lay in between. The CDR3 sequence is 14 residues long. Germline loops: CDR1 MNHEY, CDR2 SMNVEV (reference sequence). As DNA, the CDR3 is TGTGCCAGCAGTTGGAGACTAGTATGGCATGAGCAGTTCTTC. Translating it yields CASSWRLVWHEQFF.

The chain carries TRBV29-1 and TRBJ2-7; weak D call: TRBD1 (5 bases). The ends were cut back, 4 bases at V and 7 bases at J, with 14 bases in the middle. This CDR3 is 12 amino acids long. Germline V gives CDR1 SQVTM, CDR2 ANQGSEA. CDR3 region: CSVVVPSGEQYF. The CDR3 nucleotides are TGCAGCGTTGTAGTACCTTCAGGGGAGCAGTACTTC.

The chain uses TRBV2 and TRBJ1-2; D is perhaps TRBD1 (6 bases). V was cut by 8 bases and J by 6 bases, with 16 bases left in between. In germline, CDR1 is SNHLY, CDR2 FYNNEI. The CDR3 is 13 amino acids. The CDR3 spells CASPGAPRDGYTF. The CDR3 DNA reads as TGTGCCAGCCCAGGGGCCCCGAGGGATGGCTACACCTTC.

The CDR3 nucleotides are TGTGCCAGCAGCGCCGGCCCTGAGGCCTACGAGCAGTACTTC. This encodes CASSAGPEAYEQYF. V usage is TRBV6-4 and J usage is TRBJ2-7, with D uncertain. CDR1 MRHNA and CDR2 SNTAGT come from the germline V gene. CDR3 size: 14 residues. V lost 6 bases to trimming and J lost 2 bases, with 14 bases between them.

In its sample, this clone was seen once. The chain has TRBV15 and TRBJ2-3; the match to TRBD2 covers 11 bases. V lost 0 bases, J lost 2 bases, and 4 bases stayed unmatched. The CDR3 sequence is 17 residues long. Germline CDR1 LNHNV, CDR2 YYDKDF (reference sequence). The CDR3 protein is CATSRDTSGGTTDTQYF. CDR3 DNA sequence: TGTGCCACCAGCAGAGATACTAGCGGGGGAACCACAGATACGCAGTATTTT. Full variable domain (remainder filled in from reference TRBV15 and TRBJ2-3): DAMVIQNPRYQVTQFGKPVTLSCSQTLNHNVMYWYQQKSSQAPKLLFHYYDKDFNNEADTPDNFQSRRPNTSFCFLDIRSPGLGDTAMYLCATSRDTSGGTTDTQYFGPGTRLTVL.

Written as DNA, the CDR3 is TGTGCCAGCAGTTGGGACACTGAGGCGGACACTGAAGCTTTCTTT. Residues: CASSWDTEADTEAFF. The chain carries TRBV5-5 and TRBJ1-1; possible D gene TRBD1, 6 bases. Germline V gene lookup returns CDR1 SGHKS and CDR2 YYEKEE (reference sequence). The CDR3 runs 15 residues. Trimming shortened V by 5 bases and J by 3 bases, and 17 bases separated the two germline ends.

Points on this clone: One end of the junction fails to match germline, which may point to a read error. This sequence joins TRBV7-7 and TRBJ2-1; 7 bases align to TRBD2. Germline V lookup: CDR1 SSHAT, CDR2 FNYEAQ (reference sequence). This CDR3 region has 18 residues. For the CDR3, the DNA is TGTGCTAGCAGCCCCTCCTCACTAGCGATTAGGTCCTACAATGAGCAGTTCTTC. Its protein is CASSPSSLAIRSYNEQFF.